Each of the 31 T cell receptor beta chains below was sequenced from the same sample in a study of Graves' ophthalmopathy and Graves' hyperthyroidism. The sequenced template was RNA, covering the TCR beta CDR3 region. RT-PCR was first run with HTBI primers, then multiplex PCR in a second round. Via MiXCR, TCRdb re-called the multiplex PCR reads, giving one row per CDR3 protein. In the table there are 680,000 or so distinct CDR3 sequences, 20% to 25% of which are singletons. What was sequenced was peripheral blood. Receptor source: a woman aged 18-29 years with stable Graves' hyperthyroidism. Some clones in this sample may be carry-over from other donors' samples.

This rearrangement joins TRBV11-2 to TRBJ1-5, with D hard to call. The CDR3 spans 16 residues. The germline V gene encodes CDR1 SGHAT and CDR2 FQNNGV. V was trimmed by 0 bases and J by 0 bases, leaving 9 bases between them. DNA for the CDR3: TGTGCCAGCAGCTTAGATCCCCAGAGTAGCAATCAGCCCCAGCATTTT. It translates to CASSLDPQSSNQPQHF.

The table lists this clonotype with many counts. The rearrangement uses TRBV5-5 and TRBJ2-7; 10 bases match TRBD1. CDR1 and CDR2 from the germline V gene are SGHKS and YYEKEE (reference sequence). The CDR3 runs to 15 residues. The V gene end was trimmed by 0 bases and the J gene end by 3 bases; junction bases not matched to a gene: 3. This CDR3 is CASSLATGGGYEQYF. CDR3 in DNA: TGTGCCAGCAGCTTGGCGACAGGGGGCGGCTACGAGCAGTACTTC.

There are many counts of this clonotype. V and J are TRBV2 and TRBJ2-7, with 11 bases lining up with TRBD2. The V gene end was trimmed by 6 bases and the J gene end by 3 bases; junction bases not matched to a gene: 7. The germline gives CDR1 SNHLY, CDR2 FYNNEI. The CDR3 extends over 15 amino acids. The CDR3 here is CASRTGTSGFYEQYF. CDR3 DNA sequence: TGTGCCAGCAGGACCGGGACTAGCGGTTTCTACGAGCAGTACTTC.

This rearrangement joins TRBV12-3 or TRBV12-4 to TRBJ2-6; D unclear. V lost 6 bases, J lost 3 bases, and 12 bases lay in between. The CDR3 has 15 amino acids. In DNA form, the CDR3 reads TGTGCCAGCAGCACGGGTGCGCTTGGGGCCAACGTCCTGACTTTC. Protein sequence: CASSTGALGANVLTF.

This clonotype was seen repeatedly, ten times or more. The chain carries TRBV5-1 and TRBJ2-5; 7 bases line up with TRBD2. The ends lost 0 bases at V and 3 bases at J; junction bases unmatched: 2. CDR3 size: 14 residues. Germline V CDR1 and CDR2: SGHRS, YFSETQ. The CDR3 DNA sequence: TGCGCCAGCAGCTTGGAGCGGGGTGAAGAGACCCAGTACTTC. Protein product: CASSLERGEETQYF.

This clonotype was detected ten times or more. The rearrangement links TRBV6-2 or TRBV6-3 to TRBJ2-5; D unclear. CDR1 MNHEY and CDR2 SVGEGT come from the germline V gene. Trimming left V 2 bases short and J 5 bases short, with 15 bases between. This CDR3 is 15 amino acids long. CDR3 bases: TGTGCCAGCAGTTACCTCCAGTGGCCACGGGAGACCCAGTACTTC. As protein: CASSYLQWPRETQYF.

This clonotype showed up many times. This chain uses TRBV20-1 with TRBJ2-5; 11 nucleotides align to TRBD1. Germline V lookup: CDR1 DFQATT, CDR2 SNEGSKA (reference sequence). The CDR3 totals 13 residues. With 5 bases clipped from V and 5 bases from J, the junction kept 4 bases outside the gene matches. This CDR3 is CSAGTGGEETQYF. The CDR3 DNA reads as TGCAGTGCTGGGACAGGGGGAGAGGAGACCCAGTACTTC.

This clonotype was seen many times. This sequence joins TRBV12-3 or TRBV12-4 and TRBJ1-2; 9 nucleotides agree with TRBD1. The V segment lost 6 bases and the J segment 8 bases; nucleotides outside the gene matches: 10. The CDR3 consists of 14 residues. The CDR3 DNA reads TGTGCCAGCAGACGCCTACAGGGGGCGGGAGGCTACACCTTC. This encodes CASRRLQGAGGYTF.

This clonotype was recorded many times. The chain employs TRBV19 and TRBJ2-7; D perhaps matches TRBD1 (5 bases). This CDR3 comprises 12 residues. Trimming took off 2 bases at V and 6 bases at J, with 8 bases between the two ends. Germline V gene sequence: CDR1 LNHDA, CDR2 SQIVND (reference sequence). DNA for the CDR3: TGTGCCAGTAGTATAAGGGGTCGCGAGCAGTACTTC. It translates to CASSIRGREQYF. Using reference TRBV19 and TRBJ2-7 for the parts outside the CDR3, the full variable domain is DGGITQSPKYLFRKEGQNVTLSCEQNLNHDAMYWYRQDPGQGLRLIYYSQIVNDFQKGDIAEGYSVSREKKESFPLTVTSAQKNPTAFYLCASSIRGREQYFGPGTRLTVT.

This clonotype occurred many times. The rearrangement joins TRBV29-1 to TRBJ1-3; tentative D call: TRBD1 (6 bases). Germline V gives CDR1 SQVTM, CDR2 ANQGSEA. Deletions cut 4 bases from V and 0 bases from J, with 7 bases between. The CDR3 loop spans 13 amino acids. CDR3 loop: CSVGGGSGNTIYF. The CDR3 DNA reads TGCAGCGTTGGAGGGGGCTCTGGAAACACCATATATTTT.

This clonotype was detected ten times or more. The rearrangement uses TRBV27 and TRBJ2-7, with D possibly matching TRBD2 (6 bases). CDR1 MNHEY and CDR2 SMNVEV come from the germline V gene (reference sequence). This CDR3 spans 14 amino acids. Trimming shortened V by 6 bases and J by 0 bases, and 12 bases separated the two germline ends. As DNA, the CDR3 is TGTGCCAGCAGATCGGGACTCAACTCCTACGAGCAGTACTTC. Translating it yields CASRSGLNSYEQYF.

This clonotype came up many times. The rearrangement uses TRBV14 and TRBJ1-2; D is uncertain. The CDR3 is 13 amino acids. Germline assignment: CDR1 SGHDN and CDR2 FVKESK. Between the trimmed V and J ends, which lost 3 bases and 3 bases, there was a span of 8 bases. CDR3 protein: CASSHREDYGYTF. The CDR3 nucleotides read TGTGCCAGCAGCCATAGGGAGGACTATGGCTACACCTTC.

This clonotype has a single count. The V and J genes are TRBV7-3 and TRBJ2-5; 8 bases are a match to TRBD1. The CDR3 consists of 15 residues. V lost 7 bases and J lost 4; bases outside the gene matches: 11. Germline V gene data show CDR1 as SGHTA and CDR2 as FQGTGA. CDR3 nucleotide sequence: TGTGCCAGCACCCTGACAGGGGAATTGGGAGAGACCCAGTACTTC. Residues: CASTLTGELGETQYF.

This clonotype came up a few times. The V and J genes are TRBV12-3 or TRBV12-4 and TRBJ1-2; no clear D. V was clipped by 3 bases and J by 4 bases, with 12 bases between them. The CDR3 runs 14 residues. The CDR3, as DNA: TGTGCCAGCAGTTTCTCCGACGGGCTCTATGGCTACACCTTC. Amino acids: CASSFSDGLYGYTF.

This clonotype was seen repeatedly, ten times or more. V is TRBV6-2 or TRBV6-3 and J is TRBJ2-2; D perhaps matches TRBD2 (6 bases). CDR1 and CDR2 (germline): MNHEY, SVGEGT. The CDR3 runs to 15 residues. V was cut by 5 bases and J by 5 bases, with 15 bases left in between. This CDR3 reads CASSTGDSGTGELFF. CDR3 in DNA: TGTGCCAGCAGTACGGGGGATAGCGGTACCGGGGAGCTGTTTTTT.

This clonotype was recorded at least ten times. The chain links TRBV29-1 to TRBJ1-1, with unresolved D. Germline V gene sequence: CDR1 SQVTM, CDR2 ANQGSEA. V lost 8 bases and J lost 2, with 9 bases in between. There are 11 residues in the CDR3. DNA of the CDR3: TGCAGCCATCGTGGAAACACTGAAGCTTTCTTT. It is translated as CSHRGNTEAFF. Using reference TRBV29-1 and TRBJ1-1 for the parts outside the CDR3, the full variable domain is SAVISQKPSRDICQRGTSLTIQCQVDSQVTMMFWYRQQPGQSLTLIATANQGSEATYESGFVIDKFPISRPNLTFSTLTVSNMSPEDSSIYLCSHRGNTEAFFGQGTRLTVV.

This clonotype was counted between two and nine times. The chain is built from TRBV29-1 and TRBJ2-2; D may be TRBD1 (5 bases). Trimming removed 0 bases at V and 4 bases at J, with 9 bases between. The CDR3 runs to 14 residues. Germline V gene sequence: CDR1 SQVTM, CDR2 ANQGSEA. CDR3: CSVEEGRFTGELFF. CDR3 bases: TGCAGCGTTGAAGAGGGGCGGTTCACCGGGGAGCTGTTTTTT.

This clonotype was counted ten times or more. The chain links TRBV6-5 to TRBJ2-5; D not certain. Germline CDR1 and CDR2: MNHEY and SVGAGI. CDR3 size: 12 residues. V was clipped by 10 bases and J by 3 bases, with 12 bases between them. This CDR3 reads CANTLGEETQYF. In DNA, the CDR3 is TGTGCCAACACCCTGGGTGAAGAGACCCAGTACTTC.

This clonotype came up many times. The chain has TRBV4-2 and TRBJ2-2; D not certain. The germline V gene has CDR1 LGHNA and CDR2 YNFKEQ. Trimming removed 1 base from V and 10 bases from J, with 4 bases in between. The CDR3 is 11 amino acids. CDR3 nucleotide sequence: TGTGCCAGCAGCCAAGTCAAGGAGCTGTTTTTT. This gives the protein CASSQVKELFF.

This clonotype appeared once. The V gene is TRBV10-3, the J gene TRBJ1-1, with unresolved D. This CDR3 spans 11 amino acids. V shed 10 bases and J shed 3 bases, with 9 bases lying between them. Looked up from germline, CDR1 is ENHRY and CDR2 is SYGVKD. The CDR3 loop reads CATREDTEAFF. For the CDR3, the DNA is TGTGCCACCCGGGAGGACACTGAAGCTTTCTTT.

This clonotype was recorded many times. The chain combines TRBV4-1 with TRBJ2-7; 8 bases are shared with TRBD2. Germline assignment: CDR1 MGHRA and CDR2 YSYEKL. Unmatched junction bases numbered 4, after V lost 2 bases and J lost 1 base. This CDR3 has 15 amino acids. CDR3 DNA sequence: TGCGCCAGCAGCCAACGGGGCGGGAGGTCCTACGAGCAGTACTTC. Translated: CASSQRGGRSYEQYF.

The chain couples TRBV3-1 to TRBJ1-1, with no clear D. Germline-derived CDR1 and CDR2 are LGHDT and YNNKEL (reference sequence). With 0 bases removed from V and 1 base from J, the gap between germline ends came to 12 bases. This CDR3 is 16 amino acids long. The CDR3 DNA is TGTGCCAGCAGCCAAGATCGCAGGTCGCGGAACACTGAAGCTTTCTTT. Protein: CASSQDRRSRNTEAFF.

This clonotype was seen at least ten times. The rearrangement joins TRBV20-1 to TRBJ1-5; no reliable D call. V shed 3 bases and J shed 3 bases, with 18 bases lying between them. The CDR3 runs 16 residues. CDR1 is DFQATT, CDR2 SNEGSKA, per germline (reference sequence). The DNA for the CDR3 is TGCAGTGCTAGGGCTATCGTCGGACGGGACAATCAGCCCCAGCATTTT. Translated: CSARAIVGRDNQPQHF.

In its sample, this clonotype was seen a few times. CDR3 in DNA: TGTGCCAGCAGCTTTTTGGTCAAAAGCTTCGGCTCCTACGAGCAGTACTTC. This gives the protein CASSFLVKSFGSYEQYF. This chain connects TRBV7-9 to TRBJ2-7; no firm D call. From germline, CDR1 is SEHNR and CDR2 FQNEAQ (reference sequence). The CDR3 is 17 amino acids. V dropped 3 bases and J dropped 0 bases, with 18 bases sitting between them.

This clonotype was observed many times. The chain links TRBV20-1 to TRBJ1-1; D remains unclear. This CDR3 comprises 12 residues. Trimming pared 8 bases from V and 1 base from J, leaving 11 bases between. Germline lookup yields CDR1 DFQATT and CDR2 SNEGSKA (reference sequence). CDR3: CSTPRGNTEAFF. The DNA of the CDR3 is TGCAGTACCCCCCGGGGGAACACTGAAGCTTTCTTT.

The chain joins TRBV12-3 or TRBV12-4 to TRBJ1-2, with no clear D. This CDR3 region has 13 residues. V was pared by 1 base and J by 8 bases, with 11 bases between. In nucleotides, the CDR3 is TGTGCCAGCAGTTTAGTGAGATTGAGCGGCTACACCTTC. As protein: CASSLVRLSGYTF.

The V and J genes are TRBV7-2 and TRBJ2-5; 10 bases are shared with TRBD2. Germline trimming cut 3 bases from V and 5 bases from J; bases unmatched to any gene: 9. The CDR3 is made up of 16 amino acids. Germline-derived CDR1 and CDR2 are SGHTA and FQGNSA. CDR3 DNA: TGTGCCAGCAGCTTCGGTCTAGCGGGGGACTCGGAGACCCAGTACTTC. This encodes CASSFGLAGDSETQYF.

At least ten counts were recorded for this clonotype. The V gene is TRBV4-1, the J gene TRBJ2-7; 12 positions agree with TRBD2. Germline V gene lookup returns CDR1 MGHRA and CDR2 YSYEKL. After removal of 4 bases from V and 4 bases from J, the junction contained 14 bases not matched to a gene. CDR3 size: 18 residues. The DNA for the CDR3 is TGCGCCAGCAGCCCCCGCCTAGCGGGAGGGCCGAGGAAGTACGAGCAGTACTTC. Its protein product is CASSPRLAGGPRKYEQYF.

This clonotype was counted many times. The chain employs TRBV6-1 and TRBJ2-5; the D is unclear. The germline V gene encodes CDR1 MNHNS and CDR2 SASEGT. Trimming removed 6 bases from V and 5 bases from J, with 16 bases in between. The CDR3 consists of 14 residues. CDR3 protein: CASSGRVNRETQYF. DNA of the CDR3: TGTGCCAGCAGCGGTCGGGTTAATAGGGAGACCCAGTACTTC.

This clonotype was seen many times. In DNA, the CDR3 is TGTGCCAGCAGGCCCGGGACAGCTCCCTACGAGCAGTACTTC. Protein: CASRPGTAPYEQYF. The genes are TRBV25-1 and TRBJ2-7; TRBD1 agrees at 7 bases. V lost 6 bases and J lost 2; bases outside the gene matches: 7. Germline-derived CDR1 and CDR2 are MGHDK and SYGVNS. The CDR3 is made up of 14 amino acids.

The table lists this clonotype with many counts. The chain has TRBV10-3 and TRBJ1-6, with a tentative D call TRBD1 (5 bases). Germline CDR1 is ENHRY and CDR2 is SYGVKD. The V gene lost 6 bases and the J gene lost 7 bases, with 13 bases spanning the gap. The CDR3 has 14 amino acids. CDR3 sequence (DNA): TGTGCCATCAGGGGACTGGCCGACAATTCACCCCTCCACTTT. Translating it yields CAIRGLADNSPLHF.